The 27 T cell receptor beta chains listed next were all sequenced from one sample in a study of spatial heterogeneity in lung cancer. As to time point: blood at routine non-recurrence follow-up after resection. The input material, whole RNA from tumor, nontumor lung or frozen PBMC, was sequenced unsorted. From the 5' RACE reads, TCRdb called clonotypes with MiXCR, one entry per CDR3 protein. The sample contains approximately 56,000 distinct CDR3 sequences, roughly 8.1% of which appear only once. Sequences were derived from PBMCs, sampled at follow-up. These receptor sequences come from a female donor with early-stage non-small cell lung cancer.

This rearrangement joins TRBV6-2 or TRBV6-3 to TRBJ1-2; weak D call: TRBD1 (6 bases). CDR3 length equals 14 residues. V gave up 2 bases and J gave up 4 bases, with 11 bases separating them. The V gene's germline CDR1 is MNHEY and CDR2 SVGEGT. Here the CDR3 DNA reads TGTGCCAGCAGTTACACTGGACAGAGCTATGGCTACACCTTC. Protein product: CASSYTGQSYGYTF.

The sample holds a few counts of this clonotype. This sequence joins TRBV28 and TRBJ2-7; TRBD2 agrees at 13 bases. The V segment lost 5 bases and the J segment 0 bases; nucleotides outside the gene matches: 7. Germline values: CDR1 MDHEN, CDR2 SYDVKM. The CDR3 sequence is 17 residues long. Written as DNA, the CDR3 is TGTGCCAGCAGTGGACTAGCGGGGGACAGGAGCTCCTACGAGCAGTACTTC. Amino acids: CASSGLAGDRSSYEQYF.

The chain couples TRBV6-5 to TRBJ2-1; the D gene is possibly TRBD2 (6 bases). There are 13 residues in the CDR3. Germline-derived CDR1 and CDR2 are MNHEY and SVGAGI. Trimming took 6 bases from V and 7 from J, leaving 13 bases between them. CDR3 in DNA: TGTGCCAGCAGCCCCTCCGGACTAAATGAGCAGTTCTTC. It codes for CASSPSGLNEQFF.

This clonotype showed up many times. The chain employs TRBV6-2 or TRBV6-3 and TRBJ2-3; D is possibly TRBD1 or TRBD2 (5 bases each). CDR1 and CDR2 from the germline V gene are MNHEY and SVGEGT. The length of the CDR3 is 14 residues. Trimming took 2 bases from V and 0 from J, leaving 6 bases between them. The CDR3 DNA follows: TGTGCCAGCAGTTACGGGGGTAGCACAGATACGCAGTATTTT. This gives the protein CASSYGGSTDTQYF.

The J gene is TRBJ2-5, the V gene TRBV2, with 7 bases aligning to TRBD2. This CDR3 contains 16 residues. Germline trimming cut 2 bases from V and 2 bases from J; bases unmatched to any gene: 8. In germline, CDR1 is SNHLY, CDR2 FYNNEI. CDR3: CASSERASGVQETQYF. Here the CDR3 DNA reads TGTGCCAGCAGTGAAAGGGCTAGCGGCGTACAAGAGACCCAGTACTTC.

The table lists this clonotype with many counts. The chain is built from TRBV12-3 or TRBV12-4 and TRBJ2-2, with 8 bases matching TRBD2. The CDR3 runs to 15 residues. V lost 6 bases, J lost 5 bases, and 8 bases stayed unmatched. Here the CDR3 reads CASSNGGARTGELFF. The DNA for the CDR3 is TGTGCCAGCAGCAACGGGGGGGCGAGGACCGGGGAGCTGTTTTTT.

The chain is built from TRBV3-1 and TRBJ2-7; 9 nucleotides agree with TRBD2. In germline, CDR1 is LGHDT, CDR2 YNNKEL (reference sequence). This CDR3 has 16 amino acids. The trim removed 4 bases at V and 2 bases at J, leaving 9 bases unmatched. The CDR3 sequence: CASSPLSGGAPYEQYF. CDR3 bases: TGTGCCAGCAGCCCTCTTAGCGGGGGTGCGCCCTACGAGCAGTACTTC.

This clonotype has a count of ten or more. CDR3 sequence reads: CASSLVGLTDTQYF. As DNA, the CDR3 is TGTGCCAGCAGTTTGGTTGGGCTCACAGATACGCAGTATTTT. This chain links TRBV12-3 or TRBV12-4 with TRBJ2-3, with no clear D. CDR3 length: 14 residues. V gave up 3 bases and J gave up 2 bases, with 9 bases separating them.

In this sample, this clonotype turned up many times. V and J are TRBV29-1 and TRBJ2-5; no reliable D call. The CDR3 sequence is 12 residues long. From germline, CDR1 is SQVTM and CDR2 ANQGSEA. V gave up 6 bases and J gave up 7 bases, with 15 bases separating them. The DNA of the CDR3 is TGCAGCGTAGAGGACCCATCAAGGACCCAGTACTTC. This sequence encodes CSVEDPSRTQYF.

Ten or more counts support this clonotype. The genes are TRBV6-5 and TRBJ1-2, with TRBD1 matching 11 bases. The V gene's germline CDR1 is MNHEY and CDR2 SVGAGI. Trimming took 6 bases from V and 5 from J; bases not matched to a gene: 5. The length of the CDR3 is 14 residues. CDR3 sequence reads: CASRGQGARYGYTF. CDR3 DNA: TGTGCCAGCAGAGGACAGGGGGCGCGATATGGCTACACCTTC.

There are many counts of this clonotype. V and J are TRBV18 and TRBJ2-7; D gene uncertain. The CDR3 has 13 residues. CDR1 and CDR2 (germline): KGHSH, LQKENI. Deletions cut 1 base from V and 7 bases from J, with 11 bases between. CDR3 amino acids: CASSPQATGEQYF. In nucleotides, the CDR3 is TGTGCCAGCTCACCACAAGCCACCGGGGAGCAGTACTTC.

Many counts were recorded for this clonotype. The V call is TRBV5-8, the J call TRBJ1-5; D gene ambiguous. This CDR3 contains 16 residues. Trimming removed 2 bases at V and 2 bases at J, with 14 bases between. Per the germline V gene, CDR1 is SGHTS and CDR2 is YDEGEE. The chain's CDR3 is CASSLPGEGGNQPQHF. For the CDR3, the DNA is TGTGCCAGCAGCTTACCTGGGGAGGGTGGCAATCAGCCCCAGCATTTT.

For this clonotype: A much larger clone is a single base away; this may be a read error. The genes are TRBV6-1 and TRBJ1-1; D is undetermined. The CDR3 loop spans 12 amino acids. Germline CDR1 and CDR2: MNHNS and SASEGT. CDR3 DNA: TGTGCCAGCAGTACCCCGAACTCTGAAGCTTTCTTT. This sequence encodes CASSTPNSEAFF.

The sample holds many counts of this clonotype. The V gene is TRBV7-9, the J gene TRBJ1-3; D not certain. The V gene lost 5 bases and the J gene lost 2 bases, with 7 bases spanning the gap. The CDR3 extends over 13 amino acids. Germline-derived CDR1 and CDR2 are SEHNR and FQNEAQ (reference sequence). In nucleotides, the CDR3 is TGTGCCAGCAGCGGGTTGACTGGAAACACCATATATTTT. Protein: CASSGLTGNTIYF.

This clonotype was seen at least ten times. The chain recombines TRBV2 with TRBJ1-6, with a tentative D call TRBD1 (6 bases). V lost 6 bases and J 4 bases, leaving 22 bases between the germline ends. The CDR3 loop spans 18 amino acids. Germline V gives CDR1 SNHLY, CDR2 FYNNEI. CDR3 protein: CASRDEEGGSGYNSPLHF. CDR3 coding DNA: TGTGCCAGCAGGGACGAGGAGGGGGGCTCGGGTTATAATTCACCCCTCCACTTT. Complete variable domain (other parts from reference TRBV2 and TRBJ1-6): EPEVTQTPSHQVTQMGQEVILRCVPISNHLYFYWYRQILGQKVEFLVSFYNNEISEKSEIFDDQFSVERPDGSNFTLKIRSTKLEDSAMYFCASRDEEGGSGYNSPLHFGNGTRLTVT.

Notes on this clonotype: The junction differs from germline at one of its ends, possibly a read error. This chain uses TRBV14 with TRBJ2-2; D could derive from TRBD1 or TRBD2 (5 bases each). Germline V gives CDR1 SGHDN, CDR2 FVKESK. The CDR3 runs to 15 residues. CDR3 DNA: TGTGCCAGCAGCCCTTCGTTCGGGAACACCGGGGCGCTGTTTTTT. Translation gives CASSPSFGNTGALFF.

This clonotype was recorded a few times. The genes are TRBV29-1 and TRBJ2-4, with 7 bases aligning to TRBD2. The V gene's germline CDR1 is SQVTM and CDR2 ANQGSEA. The CDR3 has 13 amino acids. J gave up 5 bases and V 0 bases, and 1 base lay outside the gene matches. The CDR3, as DNA: TGCAGCGTTGAAGAGGCGGGGGAAAACATTCAGTACTTC. Its protein product is CSVEEAGENIQYF.

This clonotype occurred many times. J is TRBJ1-1 and V is TRBV5-1; 7 positions agree with TRBD1. Germline-derived CDR1 and CDR2 are SGHRS and YFSETQ. After removal of 0 bases from V and 5 bases from J, the junction contained 7 bases not matched to a gene. The CDR3 is 15 amino acids. DNA of the CDR3: TGCGCCAGCAGCTTGGAATCCAGGGGGGGAACTGAAGCTTTCTTT. As protein: CASSLESRGGTEAFF.

A few counts support this clonotype. This chain links TRBV2 with TRBJ1-5; D may be TRBD1 (5 bases). Germline-derived CDR1 and CDR2 are SNHLY and FYNNEI. The CDR3 spans 14 residues. V was clipped by 5 bases and J by 0 bases, with 8 bases between them. CDR3 protein: CASSMTDSNQPQHF. The CDR3 bases are TGTGCCAGCAGTATGACAGATAGCAATCAGCCCCAGCATTTT.

This clonotype was detected many times. The chain employs TRBV9 and TRBJ2-5; 12 bases are a match to TRBD2. The length of the CDR3 is 16 residues. Per the germline V gene, CDR1 is SGDLS and CDR2 is YYNGEE. Trimming cost V 4 bases and J 4 bases; bases outside gene matches: 8. The chain's CDR3 is CASSPSGGADGETQYF. For the CDR3, the DNA is TGTGCCAGCAGCCCTAGCGGGGGGGCCGATGGAGAGACCCAGTACTTC.

This clonotype was found a few times. V and J are TRBV6-1 and TRBJ1-1, with D unresolved. V dropped 8 bases and J dropped 1 base, with 11 bases sitting between them. This CDR3 is built from 13 residues. The germline V gene has CDR1 MNHNS and CDR2 SASEGT. This CDR3 is CASSVQSNTEAFF. The CDR3, as DNA: TGTGCCAGCTCCGTACAGTCGAACACTGAAGCTTTCTTT.

This chain uses TRBV7-2 with TRBJ2-1; 8 bases align to TRBD2. V dropped 2 bases and J dropped 7; count of bases not matched to a gene: 7. The CDR3 consists of 15 residues. Germline V lookup: CDR1 SGHTA, CDR2 FQGNSA. DNA for the CDR3: TGTGCCAGCAGCTTACCGGGGGGGCCTTTGAATGAGCAGTTCTTC. The encoded protein is CASSLPGGPLNEQFF.

This clonotype occurred a few times. A single base separates this from a much larger clone, so it may be a read error. The CDR3 loop reads CASNQGPAGGYNEQFF. The CDR3 DNA reads as TGCGCCAGCAACCAAGGTCCGGCGGGGGGTTACAATGAGCAGTTCTTC. The gene calls are TRBV4-1 and TRBJ2-1, with 8 bases fitting TRBD2. Germline V CDR1 and CDR2: MGHRA, YSYEKL. The CDR3 runs 16 residues.

This clonotype was detected ten times or more. The genes are TRBV5-1 and TRBJ2-2; 10 bases fit TRBD1. The germline V gene has CDR1 SGHRS and CDR2 YFSETQ. Germline trimming cut 6 bases from V and 7 bases from J; bases unmatched to any gene: 12. The CDR3 spans 16 residues. CDR3 protein: CASTADRGLVGGELFF. The CDR3 DNA follows: TGCGCCAGCACAGCCGACAGGGGGCTCGTAGGCGGGGAGCTGTTTTTT.

There are many counts of this clonotype. V is TRBV12-3 or TRBV12-4 and J is TRBJ1-2; D is uncertain. Trimming removed 1 base from V and 0 bases from J, with 9 bases in between. This CDR3 comprises 15 residues. The CDR3 loop reads CASSLEARPNYGYTF. CDR3 nucleotides: TGTGCCAGCAGTTTAGAGGCCAGACCTAACTATGGCTACACCTTC.

This clonotype was recorded at least ten times. The chain links TRBV7-2 to TRBJ1-1; 8 bases align to TRBD1. CDR3 length equals 15 residues. The germline V gene has CDR1 SGHTA and CDR2 FQGNSA. With 5 bases clipped from V and 0 bases from J, the junction kept 5 bases outside the gene matches. The CDR3 region has the DNA TGTGCCAGCAGCCCAGGGGGCGGGATGAACACTGAAGCTTTCTTT. It is translated as CASSPGGGMNTEAFF. Full variable domain (outside the CDR3, taken from reference TRBV7-2 and TRBJ1-1): GAGVSQSPSNKVTEKGKDVELRCDPISGHTALYWYRQSLGQGLEFLIYFQGNSAPDKSGLPSDRFSAERTGGSVSTLTIQRTQQEDSAVYLCASSPGGGMNTEAFFGQGTRLTVV.

This clonotype has a handful of counts. This chain connects TRBV5-1 to TRBJ2-2, with 8 bases aligning to TRBD1. The CDR3 is made up of 16 amino acids. Germline loops: CDR1 SGHRS, CDR2 YFSETQ. Unmatched junction bases numbered 11, after V lost 4 bases and J lost 6 bases. The CDR3: CASSPTGQGKSGELFF. CDR3 DNA sequence: TGCGCCAGCAGCCCCACCGGACAGGGAAAGTCCGGGGAGCTGTTTTTT.